The 29 T cell receptor beta chains below were found in one sample sequenced in a study of cytomegalovirus exposure and HLA in healthy donors. The PCR contained 60 Vbeta and 13 Jbeta primers. Sequencing used immunoSEQ multiplex PCR; TCRdb keeps in-frame clones, though not all of them. Of under 200,000 clones listed, about four fifths are singletons. Sequenced: PBMCs. The source of these receptors is a male donor in good health and CMV-seronegative.

This clone appeared a single time. V gene TRBV30 combines with J gene TRBJ2-3; D is unclear. The CDR3 totals 12 residues. V dropped 4 bases and J dropped 2 bases, with 7 bases sitting between them. From germline, CDR1 is GTSNPN and CDR2 SVGIG (reference sequence). The CDR3, as DNA: TGTGCCTGGACTCGGTCCACAGATACGCAGTATTTT. This codes for CAWTRSTDTQYF.

The rearrangement joins TRBV5-1 to TRBJ2-3, with 9 bases identical to TRBD1. The junction had 7 bases not matched to a gene; V was cut back by 3 bases and J by 2 bases. Germline CDR1 is SGHRS and CDR2 is YFSETQ. The CDR3 consists of 16 residues. In nucleotides, the CDR3 is TGCGCCAGCAGCTCTATCAGACAGGGGGTCACAGATACGCAGTATTTT. Translating gives CASSSIRQGVTDTQYF.

This clone came up a few times. The CDR3 DNA follows: TGCGCCAGCAGCGCCTCGACAGGAATCTACGAGCAGTACTTC. It is translated as CASSASTGIYEQYF. The rearrangement joins TRBV5-1 to TRBJ2-7, with TRBD1 as a possible D gene (6 bases). The ends were cut back, 4 bases at V and 3 bases at J, with 14 bases in the middle. This CDR3 region has 14 residues. Germline V gene lookup returns CDR1 SGHRS and CDR2 YFSETQ.

The V gene is TRBV10-1, the J gene TRBJ1-5; TRBD1 matches 8 bases. Unmatched junction bases numbered 8, after V lost 10 bases and J lost 3 bases. This CDR3 is 14 amino acids long. Germline V gives CDR1 WNHNN, CDR2 SYGVQD (reference sequence). The CDR3 reads CAISQGVFNQPQHF. The CDR3 nucleotides read TGCGCCATCTCACAGGGGGTTTTCAATCAGCCCCAGCATTTT.

This clone was seen only a few times. The chain uses TRBV7-8 and TRBJ1-3, with D uncertain. The CDR3 runs to 15 residues. Germline CDR1 is SGHVS and CDR2 is FQNEAQ. The V gene lost 2 bases and the J gene lost 0 bases, with 8 bases spanning the gap. This chain's CDR3 is CASSLNSYSGNTIYF. The DNA of the CDR3 is TGTGCCAGCAGCTTAAATTCTTACTCTGGAAACACCATATATTTT.

In regard to this clone: Distinct nucleotide sequences in the sample also encode this CDR3. This chain uses TRBV6-1 with TRBJ1-2; TRBD1 matches 8 bases. This CDR3 has 12 residues. Losses at the gene ends were 6 bases for V and 7 bases for J; bases not matched to a gene: 4. Germline assignment: CDR1 MNHNS and CDR2 SASEGT. CDR3 sequence: CASRAGGGGYTF. The CDR3 region has the DNA TGTGCCAGCAGGGCAGGGGGCGGTGGCTACACCTTC.

CDR3 nucleotides: TGTGCCAGCAGTTTCCGGACAAGTTCCGCTGGCTACACCTTC. This sequence encodes CASSFRTSSAGYTF. The rearrangement uses TRBV6-6 and TRBJ1-2; D is perhaps TRBD1 (5 bases). The CDR3 spans 14 residues. Germline V CDR1 and CDR2: MNHNY, SVGAGI (reference sequence). The V and J ends lost 4 bases and 7 bases respectively, with 16 bases between them.

V is TRBV9 and J is TRBJ1-5; no firm D call. This CDR3 contains 14 residues. Germline CDR1 is SGDLS and CDR2 is YYNGEE. Trimming cost V 2 bases and J 0 bases, with 6 bases left between them. The CDR3 DNA reads as TGTGCCAGCAGCGTCTCAGATAGCAATCAGCCCCAGCATTTT. Translation: CASSVSDSNQPQHF.

The CDR3 sequence is CASSVTTSNEQFF. The CDR3 DNA follows: TGTGCCAGCAGCGTCACCACTAGCAATGAGCAGTTCTTC. This chain joins TRBV9 and TRBJ2-1; possibly TRBD2 for D (5 bases). CDR3 length equals 13 residues. The germline V gene has CDR1 SGDLS and CDR2 YYNGEE. Between the trimmed V and J ends, which lost 2 bases and 6 bases, there was a span of 9 bases.

The chain links TRBV28 to TRBJ2-6, with a weak D call TRBD2 (5 bases). The CDR3 totals 15 residues. V lost 6 bases, J lost 1 base, and 10 bases lay in between. CDR1 is MDHEN and CDR2 is SYDVKM in the germline V gene. The CDR3 region has the DNA TGTGCCAGCAGCCCCTCGGGATCTGGGGCCAACGTCCTGACTTTC. Amino acid sequence: CASSPSGSGANVLTF.

The rearrangement links TRBV28 to TRBJ1-5, with 7 bases aligning to TRBD1. Germline loops: CDR1 MDHEN, CDR2 SYDVKM. Germline trimming cut 2 bases from V and 4 bases from J; bases unmatched to any gene: 8. The CDR3 contains 16 residues. CDR3 region: CASSLPRGQFNQPQHF. In DNA form, the CDR3 reads TGTGCCAGCAGTTTACCTCGGGGACAGTTTAATCAGCCCCAGCATTTT.

The chain links TRBV7-6 to TRBJ2-7; no clear D. Germline V lookup: CDR1 SGHVS, CDR2 FNYEAQ. Trimming removed 0 bases from V and 2 bases from J, with 5 bases in between. This CDR3 region has 13 residues. DNA for the CDR3: TGTGCCAGCAGCTTAGCTTCCACCTACGAGCAGTACTTC. This translates into CASSLASTYEQYF.

V is TRBV19 and J is TRBJ1-2, with a weak D call TRBD1 (6 bases). CDR1 and CDR2 (germline): LNHDA, SQIVND (reference sequence). V lost 6 bases, J lost 0 bases, and 14 bases lay in between. CDR3 length: 15 residues. CDR3 bases: TGTGCCAGTAGCCATCGACAGGATCCTAACTATGGCTACACCTTC. Translated, it gives CASSHRQDPNYGYTF.

This clone was detected only a few times. The chain has TRBV4-1 and TRBJ1-6; 7 positions agree with TRBD1. The CDR3 has 17 residues. The trim removed 0 bases at V and 7 bases at J, leaving 9 bases unmatched. CDR1 and CDR2 (germline): MGHRA, YSYEKL. The CDR3 loop reads CASSQDRGQASNSPLHF. In DNA, the CDR3 is TGCGCCAGCAGCCAAGATCGCGGACAGGCCTCGAATTCACCCCTCCACTTT.

The chain employs TRBV10-3 and TRBJ1-2, with TRBD1 matching 7 bases. Germline loops: CDR1 ENHRY, CDR2 SYGVKD. There are 14 residues in the CDR3. V shed 4 bases and J 3 bases; nucleotides not matched to a gene: 5. The CDR3 region is CAISASQGYYGYTF. The CDR3 nucleotides are TGTGCCATCAGTGCCTCACAGGGGTACTATGGCTACACCTTC.

The chain is built from TRBV25-1 and TRBJ2-5, with 7 nucleotides matching TRBD2. This CDR3 has 15 residues. Trimming took 1 base from V and 7 from J; bases not matched to a gene: 9. The germline V gene encodes CDR1 MGHDK and CDR2 SYGVNS. The CDR3 sequence: CASSESGTTSGTQYF. The CDR3, as DNA: TGTGCCAGCAGTGAATCGGGGACTACAAGTGGGACCCAGTACTTC.

This clone has only one observation. V gene TRBV5-5 combines with J gene TRBJ2-5, with 7 bases fitting TRBD2. This CDR3 is built from 14 residues. Germline CDR1 and CDR2: SGHKS and YYEKEE (reference sequence). Trimming removed 0 bases from V and 5 bases from J; junction bases left unmatched: 4. CDR3 region: CASSLGLAGETQYF. The CDR3 DNA follows: TGTGCCAGCAGCTTGGGACTAGCCGGGGAGACCCAGTACTTC.

The DNA of the CDR3 is TGTGCCAGCAGTGAAGCCGGAGCAGGGCGGTTTCAGCCCCAGCATTTT. Translating it yields CASSEAGAGRFQPQHF. The V gene is TRBV25-1, the J gene TRBJ1-5; possible D gene TRBD1, 5 bases. Germline assignment: CDR1 MGHDK and CDR2 SYGVNS. The CDR3 length is 16 residues. Trimming removed 2 bases from V and 6 bases from J, with 17 bases in between. Variable domain in full (rest from reference TRBV25-1 and TRBJ1-5): EADIYQTPRYLVIGTGKKITLECSQTMGHDKMYWYQQDPGMELHLIHYSYGVNSTEKGDLSSESTVSRIRTEHFPLTLESARPSHTSQYLCASSEAGAGRFQPQHFGDGTRLSIL.

V usage is TRBV9 and J usage is TRBJ1-4; possibly TRBD1 for D (5 bases). V was clipped by 4 bases and J by 4 bases, with 20 bases between them. Germline V CDR1 and CDR2: SGDLS, YYNGEE. This CDR3 is built from 17 residues. Here the CDR3 reads CASSPLTAGTVNEKLFF. CDR3 nucleotide sequence: TGTGCCAGCAGCCCTCTGACAGCGGGGACCGTTAATGAAAAACTGTTTTTT.

The chain employs TRBV6-5 and TRBJ1-2; 9 bases line up with TRBD1. Germline V lookup: CDR1 MNHEY, CDR2 SVGAGI. V was pared by 6 bases and J by 6 bases, with 11 bases of the junction left unmatched. This CDR3 has 15 amino acids. As DNA, the CDR3 is TGTGCCAGCAGCCCCCCTGGGACAGGGCGCAATGGCTACACCTTC. Its protein is CASSPPGTGRNGYTF.

The count of this clone is one. The chain is built from TRBV5-4 and TRBJ1-3, with 8 bases lining up with TRBD1. Looked up from germline, CDR1 is SGHNT and CDR2 is YYREEE (reference sequence). The junction had 7 bases not matched to a gene; V was cut back by 4 bases and J by 4 bases. The CDR3 runs 15 residues. CDR3 amino acids: CASSPTRQGGNTIYF. The CDR3 region has the DNA TGTGCCAGCAGCCCTACACGACAGGGGGGAAACACCATATATTTT. Full variable domain (missing parts from reference TRBV5-4 and TRBJ1-3): ETGVTQSPTHLIKTRGQQVTLRCSSQSGHNTVSWYQQALGQGPQFIFQYYREEENGRGNFPPRFSGLQFPNYSSELNVNALELDDSALYLCASSPTRQGGNTIYFGEGSWLTVV.

The V and J genes are TRBV6-5 and TRBJ1-2; 10 positions agree with TRBD1. The germline V gene encodes CDR1 MNHEY and CDR2 SVGAGI. The V segment lost 4 bases and the J segment 3 bases; nucleotides outside the gene matches: 8. This CDR3 region has 16 residues. CDR3 DNA: TGTGCCAGCAGTTTGGGAGGGACAGGGGCGTACTATGGCTACACCTTC. This codes for CASSLGGTGAYYGYTF.

This clone has just a few counts. This chain uses TRBV19 with TRBJ2-5, with TRBD1 as a possible D gene (6 bases). V gave up 9 bases and J gave up 2 bases, with 7 bases separating them. This CDR3 spans 11 amino acids. Germline V gene lookup returns CDR1 LNHDA and CDR2 SQIVND (reference sequence). The DNA for the CDR3 is TGTGCCAGCAGGGGACAAGAGACCCAGTACTTC. This sequence encodes CASRGQETQYF.

The rearrangement joins TRBV5-6 to TRBJ2-7, with 9 positions matching TRBD1. V trimming: 4 bases; J trimming: 2 bases; junction bases outside the gene matches: 4. CDR1 is SGHDT and CDR2 is YYEEEE in the germline V gene. This CDR3 contains 14 residues. CDR3 region: CASSPGTGTYEQYF. CDR3 nucleotide sequence: TGTGCCAGCAGCCCCGGGACAGGGACCTACGAGCAGTACTTC.

The chain joins TRBV6-1 to TRBJ2-1; possibly TRBD1 for D (6 bases). V was trimmed by 6 bases and J by 11 bases, leaving 11 bases between them. The CDR3 runs 11 residues. From germline, CDR1 is MNHNS and CDR2 SASEGT. CDR3 amino acids: CASRRQVQQFF. CDR3 nucleotides: TGTGCCAGCAGGCGACAGGTTCAGCAGTTCTTC.

The V and J genes are TRBV18 and TRBJ2-4; 7 bases fit TRBD1. The germline CDR1 and CDR2 sequences are KGHSH and LQKENI. V trimming: 4 bases; J trimming: 1 base; junction bases outside the gene matches: 7. The CDR3 is 16 residues long. The CDR3 loop is CASSRTTGMAKNIQYF. For the CDR3, the DNA is TGTGCCAGCTCACGAACGACAGGGATGGCCAAAAACATTCAGTACTTC.

This rearrangement joins TRBV5-6 to TRBJ1-2, with 9 bases fitting TRBD1. V dropped 4 bases and J dropped 4; count of bases not matched to a gene: 5. This CDR3 is 14 amino acids long. Germline CDR1 is SGHDT and CDR2 is YYEEEE. CDR3 nucleotides: TGTGCCAGCAGCCCGGGACAGGGCCGCTATGGCTACACCTTC. It is translated as CASSPGQGRYGYTF.

CDR3 in DNA: TGCGCCAGCAGCTCGAGAAGCGGGGGGGCCGCGAACACCGGGGAGCTGTTTTTT. Translation: CASSSRSGGAANTGELFF. The V and J genes are TRBV5-1 and TRBJ2-2; 10 bases align to TRBD2. CDR3 size: 18 residues. J was trimmed by 0 bases and V by 3 bases; bases with no gene match: 8. CDR1 is SGHRS and CDR2 is YFSETQ in the germline V gene.

V usage is TRBV15 and J usage is TRBJ2-2, with D perhaps matching TRBD2 (5 bases). The V and J ends lost 0 bases and 4 bases respectively, with 6 bases between them. CDR1 and CDR2 (germline): LNHNV, YYDKDF (reference sequence). The CDR3 contains 14 residues. CDR3 nucleotide sequence: TGTGCCACCAGCAGAGATCGGGGCACCGGGGAGCTGTTTTTT. Translation gives CATSRDRGTGELFF.